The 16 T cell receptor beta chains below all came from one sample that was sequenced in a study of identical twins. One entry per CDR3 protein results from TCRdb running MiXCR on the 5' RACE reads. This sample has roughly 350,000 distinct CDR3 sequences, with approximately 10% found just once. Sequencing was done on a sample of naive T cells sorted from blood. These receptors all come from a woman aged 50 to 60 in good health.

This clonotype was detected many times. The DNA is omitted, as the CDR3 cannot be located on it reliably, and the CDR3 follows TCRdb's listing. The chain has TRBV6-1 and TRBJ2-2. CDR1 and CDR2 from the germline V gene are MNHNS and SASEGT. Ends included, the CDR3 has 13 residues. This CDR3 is CASSSSTVGELFF.

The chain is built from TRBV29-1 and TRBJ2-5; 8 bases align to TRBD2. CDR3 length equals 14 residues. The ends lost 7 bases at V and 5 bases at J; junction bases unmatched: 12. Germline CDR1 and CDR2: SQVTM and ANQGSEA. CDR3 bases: TGCAGCGGAGCGCCCGGGACTAGAGTGGAGACCCAGTACTTC. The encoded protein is CSGAPGTRVETQYF. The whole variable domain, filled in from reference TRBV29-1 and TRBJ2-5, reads SAVISQKPSRDICQRGTSLTIQCQVDSQVTMMFWYRQQPGQSLTLIATANQGSEATYESGFVIDKFPISRPNLTFSTLTVSNMSPEDSSIYLCSGAPGTRVETQYFGPGTRLLVL.

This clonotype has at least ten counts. CDR3 sequence reads: CASSLRGRDTEAFF. The CDR3 nucleotides are TGCGCCAGCAGCCTCAGGGGGCGCGACACTGAAGCTTTCTTT. The chain has TRBV5-1 and TRBJ1-1, with TRBD1 matching over 8 bases. Germline CDR1 SGHRS, CDR2 YFSETQ. This CDR3 has 14 amino acids. V trimming: 4 bases; J trimming: 3 bases; junction bases outside the gene matches: 5.

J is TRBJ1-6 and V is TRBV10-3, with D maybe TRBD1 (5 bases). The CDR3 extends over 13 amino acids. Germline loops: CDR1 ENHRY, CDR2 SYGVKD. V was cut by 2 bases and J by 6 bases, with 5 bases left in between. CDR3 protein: CAISEGTNSPLHF. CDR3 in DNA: TGTGCCATCAGTGAGGGGACTAATTCACCCCTCCACTTT.

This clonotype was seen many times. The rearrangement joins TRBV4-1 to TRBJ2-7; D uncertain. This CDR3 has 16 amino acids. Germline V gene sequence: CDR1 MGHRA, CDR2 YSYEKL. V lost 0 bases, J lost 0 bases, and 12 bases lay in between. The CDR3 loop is CASSQDWRRSSYEQYF. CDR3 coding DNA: TGCGCCAGCAGCCAAGATTGGCGTAGGAGCTCCTACGAGCAGTACTTC.

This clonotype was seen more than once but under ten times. In nucleotides, the CDR3 is TGTGCCAGCAGTTCATCCCCCGGGTGGGGCTACACCTTC. Its protein is CASSSSPGWGYTF. The chain uses TRBV12-3 or TRBV12-4 and TRBJ1-2, with D unresolved. This CDR3 has 13 residues. V was pared by 4 bases and J by 8 bases, with 14 bases between.

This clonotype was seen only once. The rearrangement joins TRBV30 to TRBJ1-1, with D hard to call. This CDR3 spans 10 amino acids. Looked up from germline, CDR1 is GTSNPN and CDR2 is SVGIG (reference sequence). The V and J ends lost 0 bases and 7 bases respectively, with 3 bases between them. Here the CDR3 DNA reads TGTGCCTGGAGTGTAATTGAAGCTTTCTTT. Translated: CAWSVIEAFF.

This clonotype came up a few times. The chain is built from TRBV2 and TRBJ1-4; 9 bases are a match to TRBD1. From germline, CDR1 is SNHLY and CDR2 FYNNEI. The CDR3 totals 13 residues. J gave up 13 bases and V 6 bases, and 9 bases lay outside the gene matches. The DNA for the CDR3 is TGTGCCAGCAGCTACCGGGGGACAGGGTCACTGTTTTTT. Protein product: CASSYRGTGSLFF.

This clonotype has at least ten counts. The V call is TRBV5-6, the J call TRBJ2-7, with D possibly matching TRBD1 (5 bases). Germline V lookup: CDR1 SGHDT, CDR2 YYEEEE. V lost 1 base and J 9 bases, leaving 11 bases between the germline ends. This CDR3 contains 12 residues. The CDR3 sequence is CASSLKGFRQYV. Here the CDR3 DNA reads TGTGCCAGCAGCTTGAAGGGGTTTCGGCAGTACGTC.

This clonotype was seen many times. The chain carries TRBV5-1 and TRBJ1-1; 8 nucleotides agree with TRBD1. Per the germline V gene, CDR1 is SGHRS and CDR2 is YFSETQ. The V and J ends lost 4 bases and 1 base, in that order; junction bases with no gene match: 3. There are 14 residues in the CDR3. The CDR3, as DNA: TGCGCCAGCAGCAACAGGGGGGGGAACACTGAAGCTTTCTTT. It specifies CASSNRGGNTEAFF.

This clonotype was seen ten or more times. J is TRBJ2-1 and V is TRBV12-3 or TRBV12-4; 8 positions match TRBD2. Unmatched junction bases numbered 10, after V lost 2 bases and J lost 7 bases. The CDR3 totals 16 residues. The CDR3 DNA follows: TGTGCCAGCAGTTTAAGGACTAGCACCTGGGGGAATGAGCAGTTCTTC. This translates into CASSLRTSTWGNEQFF.

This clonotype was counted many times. CDR3 nucleotide sequence: TGTGCCAGCTCACCACGAGAAGAGACCCAGTACTTC. Translated: CASSPREETQYF. The chain carries TRBV18 and TRBJ2-5; no clear D gene. The germline V gene encodes CDR1 KGHSH and CDR2 LQKENI. The CDR3 length is 12 residues. The ends were cut back, 1 base at V and 3 bases at J, with 3 bases in the middle.

The chain's CDR3 is CASINRYNEQFF. CDR3 nucleotides: TGTGCCAGTATCAATCGGTACAATGAGCAGTTCTTC. V and J are TRBV19 and TRBJ2-1; D gene ambiguous. Trimming left V 7 bases short and J 4 bases short, with 8 bases between. The length of the CDR3 is 12 residues. Germline V gene sequence: CDR1 LNHDA, CDR2 SQIVND (reference sequence).

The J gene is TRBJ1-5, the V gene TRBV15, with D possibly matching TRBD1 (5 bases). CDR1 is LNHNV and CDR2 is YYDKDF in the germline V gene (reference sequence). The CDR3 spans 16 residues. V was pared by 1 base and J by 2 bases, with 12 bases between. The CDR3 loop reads CATSRGQTKGNQPQHF. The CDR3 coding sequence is TGTGCCACCAGCAGAGGACAGACAAAGGGCAATCAGCCCCAGCATTTT.

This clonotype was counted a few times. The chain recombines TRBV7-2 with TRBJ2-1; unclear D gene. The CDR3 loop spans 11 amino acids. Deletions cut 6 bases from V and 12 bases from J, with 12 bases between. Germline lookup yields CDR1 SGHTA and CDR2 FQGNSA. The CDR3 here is CASRNPTGQFF. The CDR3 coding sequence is TGTGCCAGCAGAAACCCCACGGGGCAGTTCTTC.

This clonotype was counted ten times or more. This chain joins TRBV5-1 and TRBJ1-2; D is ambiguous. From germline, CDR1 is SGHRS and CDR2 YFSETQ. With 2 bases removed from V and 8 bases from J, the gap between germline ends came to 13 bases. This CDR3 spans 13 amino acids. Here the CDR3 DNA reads TGCGCCAGCAGCTTTCGGTTCAGCACCGGCTACACCTTC. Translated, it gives CASSFRFSTGYTF. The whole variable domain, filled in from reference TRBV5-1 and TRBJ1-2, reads KAGVTQTPRYLIKTRGQQVTLSCSPISGHRSVSWYQQTPGQGLQFLFEYFSETQRNKGNFPGRFSGRQFSNSRSEMNVSTLELGDSALYLCASSFRFSTGYTFGSGTRLTVV.